These 23 T cell receptor beta chains originate from one sample sequenced in a study of blood T cell repertoires in COVID-19. Sequencing used immunoSEQ multiplex PCR; TCRdb keeps in-frame clones, though not all of them. The sample includes 110,000 to 150,000 clones, roughly 87% of them seen just once. Material for sequencing was peripheral blood. These receptors all stem from a man in his 70s with acute or convalescent COVID-19.

The rearrangement links TRBV6-5 to TRBJ2-1; tentative D call: TRBD2 (5 bases). The CDR3 has 13 residues. Between the trimmed V and J ends, which lost 6 bases and 5 bases, there was a span of 11 bases. Germline assignment: CDR1 MNHEY and CDR2 SVGAGI. The CDR3 here is CASRKGSHNEQFF. CDR3 coding DNA: TGTGCCAGCAGAAAAGGGAGTCACAATGAGCAGTTCTTC.

This chain uses TRBV6-5 with TRBJ1-6; D perhaps matches TRBD1 (6 bases). The CDR3 extends over 16 amino acids. The V gene lost 4 bases and the J gene lost 1 base, with 11 bases spanning the gap. Germline lookup yields CDR1 MNHEY and CDR2 SVGAGI. Written as DNA, the CDR3 is TGTGCCAGCAGTTCAGGGGAAGGATCCTATAATTCACCCCTCCACTTT. Protein sequence: CASSSGEGSYNSPLHF.

This chain uses TRBV19 with TRBJ1-1; D might be TRBD1 (5 bases). Germline V gene sequence: CDR1 LNHDA, CDR2 SQIVND (reference sequence). V shed 1 base and J shed 5 bases, with 8 bases lying between them. The CDR3 spans 13 residues. The CDR3 region has the DNA TGTGCCAGTAGTATAGGGAAGGGGACTGAAGCTTTCTTT. Translated, it gives CASSIGKGTEAFF.

This clone was recorded only once. This chain joins TRBV9 and TRBJ2-5; the D gene is possibly TRBD2 (5 bases). This CDR3 contains 16 residues. V lost 0 bases to trimming and J lost 6 bases, with 18 bases between them. Looked up from germline, CDR1 is SGDLS and CDR2 is YYNGEE. The CDR3 bases are TGTGCCAGCAGCGTAGAAGGACTCCTAACGGTCCAGACCCAGTACTTC. Protein product: CASSVEGLLTVQTQYF.

The rearrangement links TRBV11-3 to TRBJ2-1; 10 bases line up with TRBD2. This CDR3 has 15 residues. J was trimmed by 10 bases and V by 0 bases; bases with no gene match: 6. CDR1 is SGHNT, CDR2 YENEEA, per germline. CDR3 amino acids: CASSLDPSGGAEQFF. The DNA of the CDR3 is TGTGCCAGCAGCTTAGATCCCAGCGGGGGGGCCGAGCAGTTCTTC. The entire variable domain, with the rest obtained from reference TRBV11-3 and TRBJ2-1, is as follows: EAGVVQSPRYKIIEKKQPVAFWCNPISGHNTLYWYLQNLGQGPELLIRYENEEAVDDSQLPKDRFSAERLKGVDSTLKIQPAELGDSAVYLCASSLDPSGGAEQFFGPGTRLTVL.

The V call is TRBV2, the J call TRBJ1-1; 7 positions agree with TRBD1. This CDR3 region has 15 residues. CDR1 SNHLY and CDR2 FYNNEI come from the germline V gene. The ends lost 3 bases at V and 1 base at J; junction bases unmatched: 5. CDR3 DNA sequence: TGTGCCAGCAGTGATAGGGGGACAGCGAACACTGAAGCTTTCTTT. The encoded protein is CASSDRGTANTEAFF.

In this sample, this clone turned up a few times. The chain combines TRBV6-5 with TRBJ1-5, with TRBD1 as a possible D gene (6 bases). CDR1 is MNHEY, CDR2 SVGAGI, per germline. Trimming removed 0 bases at V and 3 bases at J, with 9 bases between. The CDR3 has 15 residues. As DNA, the CDR3 is TGTGCCAGCAGTTACTCCGGACAGCCCAATCAGCCCCAGCATTTT. It translates to CASSYSGQPNQPQHF.

The chain uses TRBV6-1 and TRBJ1-1; D call uncertain. The CDR3 runs 15 residues. V was clipped by 3 bases and J by 0 bases, with 11 bases between them. Germline lookup yields CDR1 MNHNS and CDR2 SASEGT. The CDR3 DNA is TGTGCCAGCAGTGACCTCGGACTGATGAACACTGAAGCTTTCTTT. This translates into CASSDLGLMNTEAFF.

This clone was observed a single time. The chain joins TRBV6-5 to TRBJ1-4, with 7 bases aligning to TRBD1. Germline loops: CDR1 MNHEY, CDR2 SVGAGI. The ends lost 10 bases at V and 7 bases at J; junction bases unmatched: 9. This CDR3 is built from 13 residues. CDR3 coding DNA: TGTGCCACCTTAAGGGGGCTGGGTGAAAAACTGTTTTTT. It specifies CATLRGLGEKLFF.

This sequence joins TRBV6-6 and TRBJ2-7; TRBD2 matches at 9 bases. This CDR3 is built from 19 residues. V was clipped by 6 bases and J by 2 bases; unmatched bases: 20. CDR1 is MNHNY and CDR2 is SVGAGI in the germline V gene (reference sequence). The CDR3 nucleotides are TGTGCCAGCAGCCGACAGGGTATCTCGGCTAGCGGGAAGGCCTACGAGCAGTACTTC. It specifies CASSRQGISASGKAYEQYF.

The rearrangement uses TRBV19 and TRBJ1-2, with unresolved D. The germline V gene encodes CDR1 LNHDA and CDR2 SQIVND (reference sequence). CDR3 length equals 15 residues. V gave up 5 bases and J gave up 3 bases, with 16 bases separating them. CDR3 amino acids: CASSLLRRVDYGYTF. DNA of the CDR3: TGTGCCAGTAGTCTTTTGCGGAGGGTGGACTATGGCTACACCTTC.

The chain couples TRBV5-1 to TRBJ2-3, with 7 bases matching TRBD1. Germline CDR1 reads SGHRS; CDR2 reads YFSETQ. The CDR3 extends over 15 amino acids. V gave up 0 bases and J gave up 1 base; unmatched junction bases: 2. The CDR3 reads CASSLATGGTDTQYF. The CDR3 DNA sequence: TGCGCCAGCAGCTTGGCAACAGGGGGCACAGATACGCAGTATTTT.

The chain recombines TRBV15 with TRBJ1-3; TRBD1 aligns across 8 bases. J was trimmed by 5 bases and V by 0 bases; bases with no gene match: 3. Germline values: CDR1 LNHNV, CDR2 YYDKDF (reference sequence). This CDR3 is built from 15 residues. The CDR3 sequence is CATSRETGVRNTIYF. DNA of the CDR3: TGTGCCACCAGCAGAGAGACAGGGGTGAGAAACACCATATATTTT. The full variable domain, completed using reference TRBV15 and TRBJ1-3, is DAMVIQNPRYQVTQFGKPVTLSCSQTLNHNVMYWYQQKSSQAPKLLFHYYDKDFNNEADTPDNFQSRRPNTSFCFLDIRSPGLGDTAMYLCATSRETGVRNTIYFGEGSWLTVV.

The V and J genes are TRBV6-5 and TRBJ2-5, with a weak D call TRBD2 (6 bases). CDR3 length equals 13 residues. V lost 4 bases and J 11 bases, leaving 17 bases between the germline ends. In germline, CDR1 is MNHEY, CDR2 SVGAGI. The CDR3 DNA reads as TGTGCCAGCAGTTCCTTCGAGGAGGGGCGGCAGTACTTC. Translated, it gives CASSSFEEGRQYF.

V gene TRBV9 combines with J gene TRBJ2-5; D might be TRBD1 (7 bases). The ends were cut back, 1 base at V and 4 bases at J, with 14 bases in the middle. The CDR3 covers 15 residues. The V gene's germline CDR1 is SGDLS and CDR2 YYNGEE. The CDR3 loop is CASSVNRGRGETQYF. The CDR3 DNA reads as TGTGCCAGCAGCGTAAATAGGGGGCGGGGAGAGACCCAGTACTTC.

Turning to this clone: A far larger clone is only one base removed, so a read error is likely. This chain links TRBV28 with TRBJ2-1; D perhaps matches TRBD1 (5 bases). Germline V gene data show CDR1 as MDHEN and CDR2 as SYDVKM. Trimming took 2 bases from V and 4 from J, leaving 6 bases between them. This CDR3 comprises 13 residues. The chain's CDR3 is CASSLDSYNEQFF. DNA of the CDR3: TGTGCCAGCAGTTTAGACAGTTACAATGAGCAGTTCTTC.

The chain joins TRBV3-1 (or the pseudogene TRBV3-2) to TRBJ2-4; 10 positions match TRBD2. V shed 0 bases and J 8 bases; nucleotides not matched to a gene: 4. Germline CDR1 LGHDT, CDR2 YNNKEL (reference sequence). The CDR3 length is 15 residues. CDR3 sequence: CASSQEGLAGDIQYF. The CDR3 region has the DNA TGTGCCAGCAGCCAAGAAGGGCTAGCGGGGGACATTCAGTACTTC.

This clone has just one count. The chain links TRBV5-5 to TRBJ1-2; no clear D gene. This CDR3 comprises 15 residues. Germline lookup yields CDR1 SGHKS and CDR2 YYEKEE (reference sequence). Trimming cost V 1 base and J 4 bases, with 14 bases left between them. The chain's CDR3 is CASSLLRERGYGYTF. CDR3 bases: TGTGCCAGCAGCTTGTTGAGGGAGCGGGGCTATGGCTACACCTTC.

This rearrangement joins TRBV5-1 to TRBJ2-5, with TRBD1 matching over 11 bases. Germline values: CDR1 SGHRS, CDR2 YFSETQ. The CDR3 runs to 13 residues. After removal of 4 bases from V and 5 bases from J, the junction contained 1 base not matched to a gene. The CDR3 DNA follows: TGCGCCAGCAGCAGGGACAGGGGGGAGACCCAGTACTTC. The encoded protein is CASSRDRGETQYF.

CDR3 nucleotide sequence: TGTGCCACAGAGCCAGGGGGCAAGGGGTTGGGCAATCAGCCCCAGCATTTT. Translating it yields CATEPGGKGLGNQPQHF. The chain uses TRBV24-1 and TRBJ1-5; 8 bases are shared with TRBD1. Germline V lookup: CDR1 KGHDR, CDR2 SFDVKD. This CDR3 has 17 residues. Losses at the gene ends were 10 bases for V and 2 bases for J; bases not matched to a gene: 15.

The chain combines TRBV5-1 with TRBJ2-1; no clear D gene. The CDR3 loop spans 14 amino acids. The V end lost 0 bases, the J end lost 7 bases, and 11 bases lay between the germline ends. The germline gives CDR1 SGHRS, CDR2 YFSETQ. The CDR3 DNA is TGCGCCAGCAGCTTGGAACAGATATGGAATGAGCAGTTCTTC. Amino acid sequence: CASSLEQIWNEQFF.

The V call is TRBV12-3 or TRBV12-4, the J call TRBJ2-3, with a possible D match to TRBD2 (5 bases). Trimming pared 6 bases from V and 11 bases from J, leaving 18 bases between. CDR3 length: 13 amino acids. As DNA, the CDR3 is TGTGCCAGCAGCCACCTCTACGCGGGTAAGCAGTATTTT. The encoded protein is CASSHLYAGKQYF.

The chain links TRBV7-9 to TRBJ2-3; 11 bases agree with TRBD2. Germline CDR1 and CDR2: SEHNR and FQNEAQ (reference sequence). V lost 4 bases and J lost 3; bases outside the gene matches: 3. The CDR3 spans 15 residues. The CDR3 nucleotides are TGTGCCAGCAGCTCCTTAGCGGGAGGGACAGATACGCAGTATTTT. It encodes CASSSLAGGTDTQYF. The variable domain in full, completed from reference TRBV7-9 and TRBJ2-3, reads DTGVSQNPRHKITKRGQNVTFRCDPISEHNRLYWYRQTLGQGPEFLTYFQNEAQLEKSRLLSDRFSAERPKGSFSTLEIQRTEQGDSAMYLCASSSLAGGTDTQYFGPGTRLTVL.